Here is one TCR beta chain with its context. These data are taken from a study of metastatic and nonmetastatic thyroid tumors. Original data processing: Building a distant-metastasis classifier for papillary thyroid cancer drew on CDR3 differences across clinicopathological groups. MiXCR reprocessed the PCR reads for TCRdb. TCRdb assigned the V and J calls; the authors' analysis was not used. The sample lists about 40,000 clones; around 16% were seen once. All patients were untreated before thyroid surgery. Trimming left V 0 bases short and J 0 bases short, with 8 bases between. Per germline, CDR1 MNHEY and CDR2 SMNVEV (reference sequence). The CDR3 contains 15 residues.

The sequencing sample was made of blood. This rearrangement joins TRBV27 to TRBJ1-1; maybe TRBD1 (6 bases). This TCR came from a female donor with papillary thyroid cancer or a benign thyroid nodule (not recorded which). Some clones in this sample may be carry-over from other donors' samples. The CDR3 nucleotides are TGTGCCAGCAGTTTATCGGGGGCTATGAACACTGAAGCTTTCTTT. Translation gives CASSLSGAMNTEAFF.